This TCR beta chain was identified in a study of human T cells and chemical hapten exposure. Whole-study context: TCR yields differed between samples (mainly from small differences in pooled library volume). Overall study findings and caveats: Among TCRs, those above 1 in 1000 frequency were unaffected by DPC sensitization.

Blood, whole and unfractionated, served as the source for total RNA extraction. Unique molecular identifiers were affixed to discrete cDNA molecules within the library. TCRdb independently ran MiXCR on the 5' RACE reads; one entry per CDR3 protein. This sample yields more than 60,000 distinct CDR3 sequences, of which more than 15% are seen a single time; 6.5% to 7% belongs to the top ten. Points on this clonotype: Its antigen is unknown.

There are 14 residues in the CDR3. CDR1 and CDR2 (germline): SGHRS, YFSETQ. V lost 4 bases and J lost 4; bases outside the gene matches: 6. This sequence joins TRBV5-1 and TRBJ1-2, with TRBD1 matching over 8 bases. This clonotype originated in a female donor in good health. DNA of the CDR3: TGCGCCAGCAGCCTGGACAGGGCTCGCTATGGCTACACCTTC. This sequence encodes CASSLDRARYGYTF.